The clone carrying this T cell receptor beta chain occurred many times. The sample belongs to a study of human T cells and chemical hapten exposure. Time point in this sample: pre-sensitization, week 0. Specified treatment: therapeutic diphenylcyclopropenone sensitization with weekly scalp DPC. CDR1 is SGHRS and CDR2 is YFSETQ in the germline V gene. V lost 0 bases to trimming and J lost 2 bases, with 10 bases between them. The CDR3 has 15 residues. A single record per CDR3 protein comes from TCRdb applying MiXCR to the RACE reads. This sample yields around 330,000 distinct CDR3 sequences, of which about 5% are seen a single time; more than 8% belongs to the top ten.

This TCR was sampled from a woman in her late teens or twenties with alopecia areata. Some clones in this sample may be carry-over from other donors' samples. The chain employs TRBV5-1 and TRBJ2-3; the D gene is possibly TRBD2 (6 bases). This material consisted of whole blood, taken in connection with sensitization to the hapten diphenylcyclopropenone (DPC). CDR3 protein: CASSLGTTSTDTQYF. The DNA for the CDR3 is TGCGCCAGCAGCTTGGGGACTACCTCCACAGATACGCAGTATTTT.